A single sample is the source of the 23 T cell receptor beta chains below, sequenced in a study of cytomegalovirus exposure and HLA in healthy donors. The PCR was carried out with 60 Vbeta primers and 13 Jbeta primers. The assay was immunoSEQ multiplex PCR, and TCRdb's table has in-frame clones only and misses some. This table holds under 140,000 clones, less than 85% found once. The sample was PBMCs. All receptors derive from a man aged 25-45 years in good health and CMV-seropositive.

The rearrangement joins TRBV7-2 to TRBJ2-3; D gene uncertain. The CDR3 is 13 residues long. V gave up 4 bases and J gave up 0 bases, with 5 bases separating them. Per germline, CDR1 SGHTA and CDR2 FQGNSA. CDR3 DNA: TGTGCCAGCAGCTCCTCTAGCACAGATACGCAGTATTTT. Protein product: CASSSSSTDTQYF. The whole variable domain, filled in from reference TRBV7-2 and TRBJ2-3, reads GAGVSQSPSNKVTEKGKDVELRCDPISGHTALYWYRQSLGQGLEFLIYFQGNSAPDKSGLPSDRFSAERTGGSVSTLTIQRTQQEDSAVYLCASSSSSTDTQYFGPGTRLTVL.

V gene TRBV28 combines with J gene TRBJ2-5, with D perhaps TRBD1 (6 bases). The germline V gene encodes CDR1 MDHEN and CDR2 SYDVKM. V shed 6 bases and J shed 5 bases, with 13 bases lying between them. CDR3 length: 13 residues. DNA for the CDR3: TGTGCCAGCAGCAAAACAGGGTCGGAGACCCAGTACTTC. It translates to CASSKTGSETQYF.

The chain couples TRBV28 to TRBJ2-1; TRBD2 matches 8 bases. V lost 5 bases to trimming and J lost 4 bases; unmatched junction nucleotides: 10. This CDR3 region has 16 residues. Germline-derived CDR1 and CDR2 are MDHEN and SYDVKM. The CDR3 DNA is TGTGCCAGCAGTACCGCTGGCGGGGGGTTTTACAATGAGCAGTTCTTC. This codes for CASSTAGGGFYNEQFF.

This clone was observed a handful of times. The V call is TRBV5-5, the J call TRBJ1-2; 7 bases line up with TRBD1. This CDR3 is 14 amino acids long. V lost 6 bases to trimming and J lost 4 bases; unmatched junction nucleotides: 9. CDR1 and CDR2 from the germline V gene are SGHKS and YYEKEE (reference sequence). The CDR3 DNA sequence: TGTGCCAGCACCCCTGGAGGACAGGCCTATGGCTACACCTTC. The encoded protein is CASTPGGQAYGYTF.

The rearrangement joins TRBV5-6 to TRBJ2-7; D call uncertain. This CDR3 spans 11 amino acids. V lost 0 bases and J 6 bases, leaving 4 bases between the germline ends. The germline V gene encodes CDR1 SGHDT and CDR2 YYEEEE. CDR3 DNA sequence: TGTGCCAGCAGCTTGGTGAGCGAGCAGTACTTC. This encodes CASSLVSEQYF.

CDR3 sequence reads: CASSLGTNYNEQFF. CDR3 sequence (DNA): TGTGCCAGCAGCCTCGGGACTAACTACAATGAGCAGTTCTTC. The V and J genes are TRBV11-2 and TRBJ2-1; 7 bases are a match to TRBD2. The CDR3 length is 14 residues. The germline CDR1 and CDR2 sequences are SGHAT and FQNNGV. The ends lost 5 bases at V and 3 bases at J; junction bases unmatched: 4.

This chain uses TRBV6-1 with TRBJ1-5; 7 positions match TRBD1. CDR1 and CDR2 from the germline V gene are MNHNS and SASEGT. This CDR3 has 15 residues. The J segment lost 0 bases and the V segment lost 3 bases, leaving 2 bases of the junction unmatched. The CDR3: CASSDQGGSNQPQHF. The CDR3 DNA is TGTGCCAGCAGTGACCAGGGGGGTAGCAATCAGCCCCAGCATTTT.

The V gene is TRBV4-2, the J gene TRBJ1-1; D remains ambiguous. The CDR3 runs 15 residues. Trimming left V 3 bases short and J 1 base short, with 12 bases between. From germline, CDR1 is LGHNA and CDR2 YNFKEQ. The CDR3 DNA follows: TGTGCCAGCAGCCATTCTTCCGGCGGGAACACTGAAGCTTTCTTT. Translated: CASSHSSGGNTEAFF.

The V gene is TRBV19, the J gene TRBJ1-6; possible D gene TRBD1, 5 bases. This CDR3 has 15 residues. Trimming took off 7 bases at V and 9 bases at J, with 19 bases between the two ends. Germline V gives CDR1 LNHDA, CDR2 SQIVND (reference sequence). CDR3: CASTYRRGEVSPLHF. CDR3 in DNA: TGTGCCAGTACTTACCGCCGGGGGGAGGTTTCACCCCTCCACTTT.

This clone has just a few counts. J is TRBJ2-7 and V is TRBV4-3, with D perhaps TRBD1 (6 bases). With 3 bases removed from V and 2 bases from J, the gap between germline ends came to 14 bases. The CDR3 consists of 15 residues. Germline V gene sequence: CDR1 LGHNA, CDR2 YSLEER. The chain's CDR3 is CASSQTGTSAYEQYF. CDR3 in DNA: TGCGCCAGCAGCCAGACCGGGACATCTGCCTACGAGCAGTACTTC.

The rearrangement uses TRBV27 and TRBJ1-6; a possible D gene is TRBD1 (5 bases). Trimming removed 10 bases at V and 6 bases at J, with 19 bases between. Germline values: CDR1 MNHEY, CDR2 SMNVEV (reference sequence). The CDR3 contains 15 residues. The CDR3 DNA reads TGTGCCACCGCATGGGGATCGGGGGTTAATTCACCCCTCCACTTT. Translating it yields CATAWGSGVNSPLHF.

This clone was found once. The J gene is TRBJ1-5, the V gene TRBV6-1; D is unresolved. V was cut by 8 bases and J by 1 base, with 12 bases left in between. CDR1 and CDR2 from the germline V gene are MNHNS and SASEGT. CDR3 length equals 14 residues. The CDR3 sequence is CASFRGGSNQPQHF. CDR3 bases: TGTGCCAGCTTCCGGGGAGGGAGCAATCAGCCCCAGCATTTT.

The chain employs TRBV6-6 and TRBJ2-5, with D unresolved. The CDR3 spans 14 residues. Trimming pared 4 bases from V and 5 bases from J, leaving 14 bases between. Germline V gene data show CDR1 as MNHNY and CDR2 as SVGAGI (reference sequence). The CDR3 loop is CASSLKVPEETQYF. Here the CDR3 DNA reads TGTGCCAGCAGTTTAAAAGTTCCCGAGGAGACCCAGTACTTC.

Only a few counts were recorded for this clone. The genes are TRBV30 and TRBJ1-2; D remains ambiguous. Deletions cut 0 bases from V and 4 bases from J, with 6 bases between. The CDR3 spans 12 residues. Per germline, CDR1 GTSNPN and CDR2 SVGIG (reference sequence). The CDR3 DNA follows: TGTGCCTGGAGTGTACGGGGCTATGGCTACACCTTC. It codes for CAWSVRGYGYTF.

The chain is built from TRBV28 and TRBJ1-2; D is ambiguous. Germline V gene data show CDR1 as MDHEN and CDR2 as SYDVKM. CDR3 size: 12 residues. Between the trimmed V and J ends, which lost 1 base and 4 bases, there was a span of 4 bases. The CDR3 DNA reads as TGTGCCAGCAGTTTATTCCGCTATGGCTACACCTTC. Amino acid sequence: CASSLFRYGYTF.

The chain couples TRBV19 to TRBJ1-4, with D possibly matching TRBD1 (5 bases). Germline CDR1 is LNHDA and CDR2 is SQIVND (reference sequence). CDR3 length equals 11 residues. V lost 2 bases to trimming and J lost 15 bases, with 10 bases between them. This CDR3 is CASSIRQILFF. In nucleotides, the CDR3 is TGTGCCAGTAGTATAAGACAGATCTTGTTTTTT.

The chain is built from TRBV6-6 and TRBJ2-7, with D possibly being TRBD1 (5 bases). V was clipped by 0 bases and J by 4 bases, with 16 bases between them. CDR1 is MNHNY and CDR2 is SVGAGI in the germline V gene (reference sequence). There are 16 residues in the CDR3. CDR3 sequence: CASSYSGRRTEYEQYF. Written as DNA, the CDR3 is TGTGCCAGCAGTTACTCGGGGCGGCGAACTGAATACGAGCAGTACTTC.

This chain joins TRBV6-5 and TRBJ2-7, with 8 bases identical to TRBD2. V gave up 5 bases and J gave up 4 bases; unmatched junction bases: 7. Germline CDR1 is MNHEY and CDR2 is SVGAGI. The CDR3 sequence is 14 residues long. CDR3 loop: CASSAGGPPYEQYF. The CDR3 region has the DNA TGTGCCAGCAGTGCGGGGGGCCCCCCGTACGAGCAGTACTTC.

This chain connects TRBV10-3 to TRBJ2-3, with TRBD1 identical over 12 bases. Germline lookup yields CDR1 ENHRY and CDR2 SYGVKD. This CDR3 is 17 amino acids long. J gave up 5 bases and V 5 bases, and 11 bases lay outside the gene matches. CDR3: CAISPTGTGGFIDTQYF. CDR3 in DNA: TGTGCCATCAGTCCGACCGGGACAGGGGGCTTCATAGATACGCAGTATTTT.

The chain couples TRBV4-1 to TRBJ2-7; D possibly corresponds to TRBD1 (5 bases). The CDR3 consists of 15 residues. Germline CDR1 is MGHRA and CDR2 is YSYEKL. V shed 5 bases and J shed 1 base, with 15 bases lying between them. Here the CDR3 DNA reads TGCGCCAGCAGCAATAATATAAAGGGGTCCTACGAGCAGTACTTC. Protein: CASSNNIKGSYEQYF.

V gene TRBV15 combines with J gene TRBJ2-7, with TRBD1 matching 11 bases. The germline V gene encodes CDR1 LNHNV and CDR2 YYDKDF (reference sequence). This CDR3 comprises 14 residues. The V gene end was trimmed by 5 bases and the J gene end by 4 bases; junction bases not matched to a gene: 4. The CDR3 sequence: CATSVGQGGYEQYF. CDR3 in DNA: TGTGCCACCAGCGTGGGACAGGGGGGTTACGAGCAGTACTTC.

The sample holds one count of this clone. The chain employs TRBV2 and TRBJ2-1; D may be TRBD2 (6 bases). Trimming removed 6 bases at V and 0 bases at J, with 18 bases between. CDR1 is SNHLY and CDR2 is FYNNEI in the germline V gene. The length of the CDR3 is 17 residues. CDR3 DNA sequence: TGTGCCAGCAGGGCGGATGGTAGCGGCTACTCCTACAATGAGCAGTTCTTC. It codes for CASRADGSGYSYNEQFF.

This clone was found a few times. This chain joins TRBV7-2 and TRBJ1-1, with 8 bases aligning to TRBD1. The J segment lost 6 bases and the V segment lost 5 bases, leaving 5 bases of the junction unmatched. CDR3 length: 13 residues. Germline CDR1 SGHTA, CDR2 FQGNSA. In DNA, the CDR3 is TGTGCCAGCAGCACCGGACAGGGCCCTGAAGCTTTCTTT. This codes for CASSTGQGPEAFF.